These T cell receptor beta chains were read from a single sample in a study of tumor-infiltrating lymphocytes in glioblastoma multiforme. TCRdb independently ran MiXCR on the multiplex PCR reads; one entry per CDR3 protein. The sample shows around 15,000 distinct CDR3 sequences, 55% to 85% of them seen only once. The material sequenced was brain tumor tissue. These receptors came from a male donor with glioblastoma. Each CDR3 is given with its conserved first and last residue. A D gene is named only where the DNA matches it firmly. The listing skips clone size in some rows; elsewhere it reads once, few, many or a size class.

clone size,J gene,D gene,V gene,CDR3 DNA,CDR3 protein
.,TRBJ2-7,.,TRBV6-5,TGTGCCAGCAGTACCACGAAGGGATCCCCCGGCGAGCAGTACTTC,CASSTTKGSPGEQYF
.,TRBJ1-2,.,TRBV6-2/TRBV6-3,TGTGCCAGCAGTTATGCAGGGAGGCGCCACTATGGCTACACCTTC,CASSYAGRRHYGYTF
.,TRBJ2-1,TRBD2,TRBV6-1,TGTGCCAGCAGGGGCCGGGTAGCGGGAGGGCCGCTTGAGCAGTTCTTC,CASRGRVAGGPLEQFF
many,TRBJ2-7,TRBD1,TRBV20-1,TGCAGTGCTAGAGGAACAGGGGGCCTGTCCTACGAGCAGTACTTC,CSARGTGGLSYEQYF
.,TRBJ2-5,TRBD2,TRBV11-2,TGTGCCAGCAGCCACTTAGCGGGAGGGTCTGTGAAGACCCAGCACTTC,CASSHLAGGSVKTQHF
few,TRBJ1-1,.,TRBV30,TGTGCCTGGAGTTGGGGGGTAGGGGGCACTGAAGCTTTCTTT,CAWSWGVGGTEAFF
.,TRBJ2-7,.,TRBV11-1,TGTGCCGGCAGCTTGGCGCGTCTGGACCGGGGGTACGAGCAGTATTTC,CAGSLARLDRGYEQYF
.,TRBJ1-1,.,TRBV4-1,TGCGCCAACAGCCAAGAGTTTTCGACTGATGCTTTCTTT,CANSQEFSTDAFF
.,TRBJ1-2,.,TRBV11-2,TGTGCCAGCAGCTTACCATTGCGGTCCTATGGCTACACCTTC,CASSLPLRSYGYTF
once,TRBJ2-1,.,TRBV11-2,TGTGCCAGCAGCTTAGATCGACGGCGTGGTGAGCAGTTCTTC,CASSLDRRRGEQFF
once,TRBJ2-1,.,TRBV7-9,TGTGCCGGCAGCTTTGGGGATAACTCCTACAATGAGCAGTCCTTC,CAGSFGDNSYNEQSF
few,TRBJ2-1,.,TRBV6-2/TRBV6-3,TGTGCCAGCAGCCCAGAGGACAGTTACAATGAGCAGTTCTTC,CASSPEDSYNEQFF
.,TRBJ2-3,TRBD2,TRBV20-1,TGCAGTGATAGGGTTAGCGGGAGTACAGATACGCAGTATTTT,CSDRVSGSTDTQYF
few,TRBJ2-2,TRBD1,TRBV20-1,TGCAGTGCTAGGGACAGGGGGACGACCGGGGAGCTGTTTTTT,CSARDRGTTGELFF
.,TRBJ1-5,.,TRBV11-2,TGTGGCAGCAGCTTAGTAGAGGATCAGCCCCAGCATTTT,CGSSLVEDQPQHF
.,TRBJ2-6,.,TRBV20-1,TGCAGTGCTACCCACGAGGGCAGCAGTGCATCTGGGGCCAACGTCCTGACTTTC,CSATHEGSSASGANVLTF
few,TRBJ2-2,.,TRBV12-3/TRBV12-4,TGTGCCAGCAGACTACAGGCGAACACCGGGGAGCTGTTTTTT,CASRLQANTGELFF
.,TRBJ1-1,.,TRBV3-1,TGTGCCAGCAGCCAAGCAACAGCGACCACTGAAGCTTTCTTT,CASSQATATTEAFF
many,TRBJ2-3,.,TRBV2,TGTGCCAGCAGTGAGGGGAGTGCCACAGATACGCAGTATTTT,CASSEGSATDTQYF
.,TRBJ2-1,.,TRBV20-1,TGCATGCTCGTGAGCCGTAACTCCTACAATGAGCAGTTCTTC,CMLVSRNSYNEQFF
.,TRBJ2-2,.,TRBV6-1,TGTGCCAGCAGTGATACCCGACAATCCACTGGGGAGCCGTTTTTT,CASSDTRQSTGEPFF
few,TRBJ2-1,TRBD2,TRBV4-2,TGTGCCAGCAGCCAAGCGGGAGGGCCTTACAATGAGCAGTTCTTC,CASSQAGGPYNEQFF
.,TRBJ2-7,.,TRBV11-1,TGTGACAGCACCCTGGATCGGGTGTACGAGCAGTACTTC,CDSTLDRVYEQYF